This record concerns one T cell receptor (beta chain) sequence. Deletions cut 6 bases from V and 4 bases from J, with 12 bases between. Germline-derived CDR1 and CDR2 are MRHNA and SNTAGT. CDR3 length: 13 amino acids. This entry comes from a study of blood T cell repertoires in COVID-19. Overall study context: The United States, Italy and Spain supplied acute and convalescent COVID-19 samples. PBMCs, B-cell-depleted T cells, or T cells were the source of the cDNA or gDNA that made up the material.

Per the original data handling: Estimated nucleated cell counts came from reference gene primer amplification. The table came from immunoSEQ multiplex PCR; TCRdb's copy has only in-frame clones and leaves some out. V, J and clone size are those of that table, while D and trimming were read from the DNA. The table records tens of thousands of clones, roughly nine tenths of them present only once. The clonotype comes from a human donor in a cohort sampled during active COVID-19. This rearrangement joins TRBV6-4 to TRBJ1-1, with unresolved D. Input material: peripheral blood. The DNA of the CDR3 is TGTGCCAGCAGAAATACGGGGAGCACTGAAGCTTTCTTT. Residues: CASRNTGSTEAFF.